These T cell receptor beta chains were read from a single sample in a study of cytomegalovirus exposure and HLA in healthy donors. Assay used: immunoSEQ multiplex PCR; TCRdb lists only in-frame clones, some missing. The sample holds 150,000 to 200,000 clones, approximately 70% seen once. Material: PBMCs. These receptor sequences come from a man between 40 and 49 years old in good health and CMV-seropositive. Both conserved end residues are part of each CDR3. D genes are given only for firm matches. Size is stated for part of the rows, as once, few or many counts, or as a class when the clone is expanded.

size: few; length: 12; V: TRBV27; D: NA; J: TRBJ2-1; CDR3: CASSPAGQPQFF; DNA: TGTGCCAGCAGTCCAGCCGGACAGCCGCAGTTCTTC
size: NA; length: 14; V: TRBV5-1; D: NA; J: TRBJ2-5; CDR3: CASSLGQREETQYF; DNA: TGCGCCAGCAGCTTGGGACAGAGAGAAGAGACCCAGTACTTC
size: NA; length: 15; V: TRBV4-2; D: TRBD1; J: TRBJ2-3; CDR3: CASSQEGQGSDTQYF; DNA: TGTGCCAGCAGCCAAGAGGGACAGGGATCAGATACGCAGTATTTT
size: few; length: 14; V: TRBV27; D: TRBD1; J: TRBJ2-5; CDR3: CASSPRRTGETQYF; DNA: TGTGCCAGCAGTCCGCGGCGGACAGGAGAGACCCAGTACTTC
size: NA; length: 14; V: TRBV6-1; D: TRBD1; J: TRBJ2-1; CDR3: CASSQTGGYNEQFF; DNA: TGTGCCAGCAGCCAGACAGGGGGATACAATGAGCAGTTCTTC
size: NA; length: 15; V: TRBV6-5; D: NA; J: TRBJ2-3; CDR3: CASRPGGFGTDTQYF; DNA: TGTGCCAGCAGACCAGGGGGGTTCGGCACAGATACGCAGTATTTT
size: NA; length: 13; V: TRBV5-6; D: NA; J: TRBJ2-7; CDR3: CASSPTGIYEQYF; DNA: TGTGCCAGCAGCCCTACAGGGATCTACGAGCAGTACTTC
size: few; length: 12; V: TRBV6-6; D: NA; J: TRBJ2-7; CDR3: CASSPSSYEQYF; DNA: TGTGCCAGCAGCCCCAGCTCCTACGAGCAGTACTTC
size: NA; length: 13; V: TRBV7-3; D: NA; J: TRBJ1-2; CDR3: CASSLAQGSGYTF; DNA: TGTGCCAGCAGCTTAGCACAGGGATCTGGCTACACCTTC
size: NA; length: 15; V: TRBV6-6; D: TRBD2; J: TRBJ2-2; CDR3: CASSYGRVDTGELFF; DNA: TGTGCCAGCAGTTACGGGAGGGTTGACACCGGGGAGCTGTTTTTT
size: NA; length: 13; V: TRBV29-1; D: TRBD1; J: TRBJ1-6; CDR3: CSTRDREHSPLHF; DNA: TGCAGCACCCGAGACAGGGAACATTCACCCCTCCACTTT
size: NA; length: 15; V: TRBV6-5; D: NA; J: TRBJ2-7; CDR3: CASSYEWVRAYEQYF; DNA: TGTGCCAGCAGTTACGAATGGGTCAGGGCATACGAGCAGTACTTC
size: NA; length: 15; V: TRBV2; D: NA; J: TRBJ1-2; CDR3: CASLIAGQLRVGYTF; DNA: TGTGCCAGCCTCATAGCGGGGCAGCTGAGGGTAGGCTACACCTTC
size: NA; length: 17; V: TRBV7-9; D: TRBD1; J: TRBJ2-7; CDR3: CASSLSRDRSSSYEQYF; DNA: TGTGCCAGCAGCTTATCACGGGACAGGTCTTCGTCCTACGAGCAGTACTTC
size: NA; length: 15; V: TRBV9; D: TRBD1; J: TRBJ1-2; CDR3: CASSVGQAVGYGYTF; DNA: TGTGCCAGCAGCGTTGGACAGGCCGTTGGCTATGGCTACACCTTC